Listed here is a single T cell receptor (beta chain). No antigen is known for it. The sample is drawn from a study of vaccination effects on CD4 cells after COVID-19. Sequencing was performed with immunoSEQ multiplex PCR; in TCRdb, only in-frame clones are kept and a portion is missing. This sample has around 75,000 clones, with about 69% found just once. The CDR3 consists of 13 residues. V dropped 6 bases and J dropped 5 bases, with 13 bases sitting between them. Looked up from germline, CDR1 is MNHNY and CDR2 is SVGAGI (reference sequence). Using viral peptide pools, the ViraFEST assay grew out antigen-specific CD4+ T cells prior to sequencing. Culture proceeded for approximately 10 days, and CD4+ T cells were then isolated. PCR-confirmed SARS-CoV-2 infection occurred in the person between March and December 2020. A few million PBMC were placed in each well, which was supplemented with approximately 9.7 IU/ml IL-2 and about 10 ug/ml peptides. Negative control cultures were established using an HIV-1 Nef peptide pool.

The sample here was CD4+ T cells from PBMCs cultured with HIV peptides, taken before COVID-19 vaccination. Documented subset: HIV-1 Nef peptide pool negative control/reference culture. The rearrangement uses TRBV6-6 and TRBJ1-1; D is uncertain. The receptor's source is a human donor who had a prior SARS-CoV-2 infection. CDR3 amino acids: CASRPPGYTEAFF. DNA of the CDR3: TGTGCCAGCAGACCTCCTGGTTATACTGAAGCTTTCTTT.